This T cell receptor beta chain was captured by sequencing in a study of OX40 agonist ivuxolimab in advanced cancers. A note on the overall study: Ivuxolimab was an agonistic, fully human IgG2 monoclonal antibody directed against OX40 (CD134), a costimulatory receptor. Intravenous ivuxolimab was administered to patients every 2 weeks at six dose levels: 0.01, 0.1, 0.3, 1.5, 3 and 10 mg/kg. The monotherapy dose-escalation portion (N ≈ 50 patients) of the phase I ivuxolimab trial is reported in the paper. In the dose-escalation cohort, about four fifths of patients were male, and the mean age was approximately 60 years with a range of about 20 to 80. Partial responses were achieved by three dose-escalation patients, of whom one had hepatocellular carcinoma and two had cutaneous melanoma. Patients were allowed to have had prior anti-PD-1, anti-PD-L1 or anti-CTLA-4 therapy, and around two fifths of the dose-escalation patients had been treated with checkpoint inhibitors. Of the approximately 50 dose-escalation patients, hepatocellular carcinoma was present in about 20, melanoma in approximately 15, renal cell carcinoma in 9 and head and neck cancer in 9. Peripheral TCRbeta sequencing aimed to test whether ivuxolimab altered TCR sequence diversity and caused clonal T-cell expansion.

CDR1 and CDR2 are drawn from the germline V gene: MDHEN, SYDVKM. The cysteine opens and the phenylalanine closes a CDR3 of 14 amino acids. This entry keeps only the CDR3 DNA: 42 bases, framed from base 1. A distance of 10 bases separates the germline ends of V and J, which lose 5 bases and 2 bases respectively. Patients with autoimmune disease history or receiving systemic immunosuppression were excluded from the trial. In every dose cohort, peripheral blood was drawn for TCR sequencing at baseline, cycle 4 day 1, and cycle 7 day 1. Samples were obtained from an open-label, multicenter, first-in-human phase I dose-escalation trial of ivuxolimab. The trial enrolled adults with locally advanced or metastatic head and neck squamous cell, hepatocellular, melanoma or renal cell carcinoma. Before TCR sequencing, CD4+ T cells and CD8+ T cells were sorted from peripheral blood as separate populations. Overall study outcomes, separate from this receptor: At doses from 0.1 to 3.0 mg/kg, clonal expansion was seen in both CD4+ and CD8+ blood T cells between baseline and week 6. In the 0.1-3.0 mg/kg groups, partial responders were among the patients with the lowest normalized peripheral clonal expansion, particularly in CD8+ T cells. Antigen specificity was not determined for the clonally expanded peripheral T cells. On average, CD8+ T cells showed more expanded clones than CD4+ T cells after ivuxolimab. Low levels of normalized T-cell clonal expansion were also shown by some nonresponding patients.

Genomic DNA was isolated from the sorted cells so that the TCRbeta CDR3 region could be sequenced. The immunoSEQ Assay was used to sequence the TCRbeta CDR3 regions. TCRdb's version of the immuneACCESS table is confined to in-frame rearrangements and falls short of the full clone set. An unresolved V gene accounts for under half of the shortfall where checked; the remainder is of unknown origin. The sample includes tens of thousands of clones, with around 90% observed a single time. 2.6% of the sample is taken by the ten largest. On this clone: Its antigen is currently not known. There are no base qualities to consult, and no much larger clone falls within one base.

The starting material was CD4+ or CD8+ T cells sorted from blood, obtained in a trial of the OX40 agonist ivuxolimab. The source is an adult with an advanced solid tumor such as melanoma, head and neck, liver or kidney cancer. The sequence links TRBV28 to TRBJ2-1; the D gene is perhaps TRBD2, from 6 matching bases. Here the CDR3 is given as CASSKGGPYNEQFF. The nucleotide sequence is TGTGCCAGCAGTAAGGGAGGACCCTACAATGAGCAGTTCTTC.